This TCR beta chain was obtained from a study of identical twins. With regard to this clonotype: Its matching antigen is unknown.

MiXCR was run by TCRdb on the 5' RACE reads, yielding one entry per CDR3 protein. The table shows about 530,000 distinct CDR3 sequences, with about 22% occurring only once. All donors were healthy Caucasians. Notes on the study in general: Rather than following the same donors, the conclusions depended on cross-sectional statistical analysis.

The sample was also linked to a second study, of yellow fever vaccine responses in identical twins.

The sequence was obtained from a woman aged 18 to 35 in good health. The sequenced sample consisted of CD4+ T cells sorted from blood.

The DNA for the CDR3 is TGTGCCAGCAGTGGGGGCCTGACAGGGTTCTCACCCCTCCACTTT. It encodes CASSGGLTGFSPLHF. The V and J genes are TRBV6-1 and TRBJ1-6; 7 bases map to TRBD1. After removal of 4 bases from V and 10 bases from J, the junction contained 10 bases not matched to a gene. Germline V lookup: CDR1 MNHNS, CDR2 SASEGT. There are 15 residues in the CDR3.